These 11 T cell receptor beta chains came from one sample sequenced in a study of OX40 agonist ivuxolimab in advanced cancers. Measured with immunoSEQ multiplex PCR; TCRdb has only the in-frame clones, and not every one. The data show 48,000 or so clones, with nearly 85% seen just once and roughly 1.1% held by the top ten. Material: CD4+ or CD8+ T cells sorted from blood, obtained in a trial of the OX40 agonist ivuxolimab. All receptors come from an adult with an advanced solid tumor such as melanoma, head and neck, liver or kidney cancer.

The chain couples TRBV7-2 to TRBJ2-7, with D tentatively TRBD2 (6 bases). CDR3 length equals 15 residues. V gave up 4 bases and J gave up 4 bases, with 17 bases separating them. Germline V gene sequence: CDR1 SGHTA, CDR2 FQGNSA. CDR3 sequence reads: CASSSGPGEQYEQYF. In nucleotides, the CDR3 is TGTGCCAGCAGCTCAGGGCCGGGGGAACAATACGAGCAGTACTTC.

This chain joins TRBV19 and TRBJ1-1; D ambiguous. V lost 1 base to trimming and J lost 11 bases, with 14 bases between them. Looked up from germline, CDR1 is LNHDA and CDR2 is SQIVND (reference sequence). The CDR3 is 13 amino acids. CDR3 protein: CASSIGATERAFF. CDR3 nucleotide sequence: TGTGCCAGTAGTATAGGCGCTACGGAAAGGGCTTTCTTT.

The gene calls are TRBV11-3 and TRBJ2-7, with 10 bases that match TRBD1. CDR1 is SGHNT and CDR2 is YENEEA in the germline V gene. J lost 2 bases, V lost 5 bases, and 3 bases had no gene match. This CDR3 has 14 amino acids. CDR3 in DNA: TGTGCCAGCAGCGCTGGACAGGGGGCCTACGAGCAGTACTTC. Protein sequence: CASSAGQGAYEQYF.

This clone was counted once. CDR3 sequence reads: CASSEGPGGYTF. The CDR3 DNA is TGTGCCAGCAGTGAGGGCCCGGGAGGCTACACCTTC. The J gene is TRBJ1-2, the V gene TRBV25-1; D is undetermined. This CDR3 is 12 amino acids long. Germline values: CDR1 MGHDK, CDR2 SYGVNS. Between the trimmed V and J ends, which lost 3 bases and 8 bases, there was a span of 10 bases.

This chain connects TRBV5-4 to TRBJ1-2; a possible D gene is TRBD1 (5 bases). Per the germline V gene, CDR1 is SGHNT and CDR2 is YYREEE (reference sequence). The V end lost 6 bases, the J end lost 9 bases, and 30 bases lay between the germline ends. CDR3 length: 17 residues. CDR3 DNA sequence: TGTGCCAGCAAGCTTGGTGGGGGGGTCAGAACTTATGGTAGCTACACCTTC. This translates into CASKLGGGVRTYGSYTF. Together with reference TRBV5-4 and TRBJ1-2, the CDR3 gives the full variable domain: ETGVTQSPTHLIKTRGQQVTLRCSSQSGHNTVSWYQQALGQGPQFIFQYYREEENGRGNFPPRFSGLQFPNYSSELNVNALELDDSALYLCASKLGGGVRTYGSYTFGSGTRLTVV.

The CDR3 coding sequence is TGTGCCACCCGCGGGAGAGTAGCGGGGGCCGCAGATACGCAGTATTTT. Residues: CATRGRVAGAADTQYF. The V and J genes are TRBV7-6 and TRBJ2-3; 9 positions match TRBD2. Unmatched junction bases numbered 15, after V lost 10 bases and J lost 4 bases. This CDR3 is 16 amino acids long. The V gene's germline CDR1 is SGHVS and CDR2 FNYEAQ.

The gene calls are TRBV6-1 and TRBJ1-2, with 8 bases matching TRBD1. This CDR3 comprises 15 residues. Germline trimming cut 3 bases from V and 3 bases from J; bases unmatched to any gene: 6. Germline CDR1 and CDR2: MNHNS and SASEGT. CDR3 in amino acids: CASSDRTGPHYGYTF. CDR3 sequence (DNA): TGTGCCAGCAGTGACCGGACAGGGCCTCACTATGGCTACACCTTC.

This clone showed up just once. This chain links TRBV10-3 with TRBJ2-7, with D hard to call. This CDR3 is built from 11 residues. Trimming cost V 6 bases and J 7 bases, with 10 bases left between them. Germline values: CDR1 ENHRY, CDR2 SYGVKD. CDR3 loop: CAISERREQYF. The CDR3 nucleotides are TGTGCCATCAGCGAACGTCGGGAGCAGTACTTC.

In nucleotides, the CDR3 is TGTGCCAGCAGCTTGGAGGGGAGCAATCAGCCCCAGCATTTT. Its protein is CASSLEGSNQPQHF. This sequence joins TRBV5-4 and TRBJ1-5; possibly TRBD1 for D (5 bases). V was shortened by 0 bases and J by 1 base, with 5 bases between the two germline ends. The CDR3 has 14 residues. Germline V lookup: CDR1 SGHNT, CDR2 YYREEE (reference sequence).

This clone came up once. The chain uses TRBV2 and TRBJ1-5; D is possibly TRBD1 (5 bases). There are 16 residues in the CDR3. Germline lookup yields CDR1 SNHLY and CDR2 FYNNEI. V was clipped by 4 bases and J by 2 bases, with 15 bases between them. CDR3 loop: CASSVEGASGNQPQHF. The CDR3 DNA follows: TGTGCCAGCAGTGTCGAAGGGGCGTCGGGCAATCAGCCCCAGCATTTT.

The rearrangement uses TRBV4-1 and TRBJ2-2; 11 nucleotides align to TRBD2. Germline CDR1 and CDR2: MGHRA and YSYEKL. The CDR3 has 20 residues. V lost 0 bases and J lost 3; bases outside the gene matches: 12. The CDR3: CASSQDRRTSGLLYTGELFF. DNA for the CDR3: TGCGCCAGCAGCCAAGATAGAAGGACTAGCGGGCTACTTTACACCGGGGAGCTGTTTTTT.